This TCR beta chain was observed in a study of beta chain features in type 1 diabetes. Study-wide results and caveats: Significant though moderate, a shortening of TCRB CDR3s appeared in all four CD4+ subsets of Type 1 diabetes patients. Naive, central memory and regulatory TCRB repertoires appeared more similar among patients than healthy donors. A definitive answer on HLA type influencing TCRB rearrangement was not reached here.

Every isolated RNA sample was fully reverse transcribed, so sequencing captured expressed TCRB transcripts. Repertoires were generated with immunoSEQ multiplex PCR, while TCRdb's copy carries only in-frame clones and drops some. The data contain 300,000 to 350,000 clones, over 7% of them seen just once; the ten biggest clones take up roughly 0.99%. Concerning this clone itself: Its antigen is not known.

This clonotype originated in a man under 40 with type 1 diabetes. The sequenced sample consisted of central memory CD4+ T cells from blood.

The CDR3 sequence: CASSLRIRTDTQYF. Written as DNA, the CDR3 is TGTGCCAGCAGCTTACGGATTCGCACAGATACGCAGTATTTT. V gene TRBV7-2 combines with J gene TRBJ2-3; D unresolved. Trimming stripped 2 bases from V and 1 base from J, with 7 bases between. The CDR3 has 14 residues. Per germline, CDR1 SGHTA and CDR2 FQGNSA.